This T cell receptor beta chain was documented in a study of CD8 T cells in ankylosing spondylitis. TCRdb fed the 5' RACE reads into MiXCR, producing one record per CDR3 protein. The sample lists 150,000 to 200,000 distinct CDR3 sequences, 30% to 40% occurring once. The ends lost 6 bases at V and 7 bases at J; junction bases unmatched: 8. This CDR3 has 14 amino acids. Per germline, CDR1 ENHRY and CDR2 SYGVKD. This clonotype was observed a few times. Sequenced input: synovial fluid, either unsorted or a sorted T cell fraction (not recorded which). The chain uses TRBV10-3 and TRBJ2-7, with 11 bases lining up with TRBD2. The source is a male donor with ankylosing spondylitis. In DNA form, the CDR3 reads TGTGCCATCAGCCTAGCGGGGGGTAGTCGAGAGCAGTACTTC. This sequence encodes CAISLAGGSREQYF.